Following are 30 T cell receptor beta chains from one sample sequenced in a study of shared T cell receptors in the human thymus. The method was immunoSEQ multiplex PCR; TCRdb's version includes in-frame clones alone and lacks a portion of them. This sample carries approximately 760,000 clones, approximately 85% of them seen once, and the ten largest clones take more than 0.01%. The sample also formed part of further work on human thymus T cells.

Sequencing used thymocytes. The receptor set was obtained from a girl under three years old with a congenital heart defect.

The chain carries TRBV10-3 and TRBJ2-7, with a weak D call TRBD1 (6 bases). The CDR3 length is 14 residues. V was shortened by 5 bases and J by 0 bases, with 11 bases between the two germline ends. Germline assignment: CDR1 ENHRY and CDR2 SYGVKD. The CDR3 loop is CAISTDRISYEQYF. Here the CDR3 DNA reads TGTGCCATCAGTACCGACAGGATCTCCTACGAGCAGTACTTC.

CDR3 DNA: TGCGCCAGCAGCCGACCACCGGGACAGGGAGACTATGGCTACACCTTC. It translates to CASSRPPGQGDYGYTF. The genes are TRBV4-1 and TRBJ1-2; 9 bases are shared with TRBD1. CDR3 length: 16 amino acids. V shed 4 bases and J 3 bases; nucleotides not matched to a gene: 9. From germline, CDR1 is MGHRA and CDR2 YSYEKL.

The chain has TRBV10-3 and TRBJ1-1, with no clear D. Trimming left V 10 bases short and J 1 base short, with 16 bases between. CDR3 size: 14 residues. The germline V gene encodes CDR1 ENHRY and CDR2 SYGVKD. CDR3 sequence (DNA): TGTGCCAACTCGGCGGAGGGTTCGAACACTGAAGCTTTCTTT. It translates to CANSAEGSNTEAFF.

The chain links TRBV15 to TRBJ2-4; 8 bases agree with TRBD1. Germline CDR1 reads LNHNV; CDR2 reads YYDKDF (reference sequence). V shed 2 bases, J shed 0 bases, and the junction held 9 bases outside the gene matches. The CDR3 loop spans 18 amino acids. In nucleotides, the CDR3 is TGTGCCACCAGCAGACCCTTTCAGGGACAGGTAGCCAAAAACATTCAGTACTTC. Residues: CATSRPFQGQVAKNIQYF. Based on the CDR3 plus reference TRBV15 and TRBJ2-4, the full variable domain is DAMVIQNPRYQVTQFGKPVTLSCSQTLNHNVMYWYQQKSSQAPKLLFHYYDKDFNNEADTPDNFQSRRPNTSFCFLDIRSPGLGDTAMYLCATSRPFQGQVAKNIQYFGAGTRLSVL.

This clone was counted between two and nine times. The chain couples TRBV4-1 to TRBJ1-1, with D possibly being TRBD1 (5 bases). Germline CDR1 is MGHRA and CDR2 is YSYEKL. V was trimmed by 3 bases and J by 8 bases, leaving 19 bases between them. This CDR3 region has 15 residues. DNA for the CDR3: TGCGCCAGCAGCCAGGGGGGACGGAGACTACTCGAAGCTTTCTTT. Its protein product is CASSQGGRRLLEAFF.

The chain links TRBV4-3 to TRBJ1-1, with D possibly matching TRBD1 (5 bases). The germline gives CDR1 LGHNA, CDR2 YSLEER. With 2 bases removed from V and 0 bases from J, the gap between germline ends came to 28 bases. CDR3 size: 21 residues. The CDR3 is CASSQSVGAGHHPALNTEAFF. The CDR3 coding sequence is TGCGCCAGCAGCCAATCTGTTGGGGCAGGGCACCACCCGGCCCTGAACACTGAAGCTTTCTTT.

The chain has TRBV7-2 and TRBJ1-2; D gene unclear. The germline V and J ends were trimmed by 2 bases and 2 bases, with 9 bases remaining between them. The CDR3 spans 14 residues. From germline, CDR1 is SGHTA and CDR2 FQGNSA. The CDR3 region has the DNA TGTGCCAGCAGCTTATCCGGGAAAAACTATGGCTACACCTTC. Its protein product is CASSLSGKNYGYTF.

As to this clone: A junction boundary mismatches the germline segment, possibly from a read error. The sample contains more than one DNA sequence encoding this CDR3. The CDR3 loop reads CASSLGANEQFF. CDR3 DNA sequence: TGTGCCAGCAGTTTAGGGGCGAATGAGCAGTTCTTC. The gene calls are TRBV7-9 and TRBJ2-1, with D perhaps TRBD1 (5 bases). Germline V CDR1 and CDR2: SEHNR, FQNEAQ (reference sequence). CDR3 size: 12 residues.

The chain uses TRBV19 and TRBJ1-5, with D hard to call. Germline loops: CDR1 LNHDA, CDR2 SQIVND (reference sequence). The CDR3 loop spans 15 amino acids. V was shortened by 2 bases and J by 0 bases, with 8 bases between the two germline ends. CDR3 in DNA: TGTGCCAGTAGTATAAGAGACTATAGCAATCAGCCCCAGCATTTT. This encodes CASSIRDYSNQPQHF.

This chain uses TRBV7-2 with TRBJ2-1; no reliable D call. The CDR3 runs 11 residues. V lost 4 bases and J lost 9, with 7 bases in between. Germline V gene data show CDR1 as SGHTA and CDR2 as FQGNSA. CDR3 in amino acids: CASSSVSEQFF. In nucleotides, the CDR3 is TGTGCCAGCAGCTCCGTCTCTGAGCAGTTCTTC.

This CDR3 is CASTQWDTNTGELFF. The DNA for the CDR3 is TGCGCCAGCACCCAGTGGGACACGAACACCGGGGAGCTGTTTTTT. V is TRBV4-1 and J is TRBJ2-2; possibly TRBD1 for D (6 bases). Between the trimmed V and J ends, which lost 7 bases and 0 bases, there was a span of 12 bases. The germline CDR1 and CDR2 sequences are MGHRA and YSYEKL. This CDR3 has 15 amino acids.

This chain uses TRBV29-1 with TRBJ1-2; D may be TRBD1 (6 bases). Trimming removed 6 bases from V and 6 bases from J, with 20 bases in between. CDR1 is SQVTM, CDR2 ANQGSEA, per germline. The CDR3 has 14 residues. The CDR3 DNA reads TGCAGCGTCGAATGGGACACCTCAGGAGATGGCTACACCTTC. It codes for CSVEWDTSGDGYTF. The whole variable domain, filled in from reference TRBV29-1 and TRBJ1-2, reads SAVISQKPSRDICQRGTSLTIQCQVDSQVTMMFWYRQQPGQSLTLIATANQGSEATYESGFVIDKFPISRPNLTFSTLTVSNMSPEDSSIYLCSVEWDTSGDGYTFGSGTRLTVV.

The rearrangement links TRBV5-1 to TRBJ1-5; TRBD1 aligns across 10 bases. CDR1 and CDR2 (germline): SGHRS, YFSETQ. J lost 5 bases, V lost 4 bases, and 9 bases had no gene match. This CDR3 is 16 amino acids long. DNA for the CDR3: TGCGCCAGCAGCCCCGACCCGGGACAGGGGTATCAGCCCCAGCATTTT. Protein product: CASSPDPGQGYQPQHF.

The J gene is TRBJ2-3, the V gene TRBV14, with D unclear. Germline V gene sequence: CDR1 SGHDN, CDR2 FVKESK. V lost 3 bases, J lost 6 bases, and 13 bases lay in between. This CDR3 spans 14 amino acids. In DNA form, the CDR3 reads TGTGCCAGCAGCCATACTCCCCCGGAGGATACGCAGTATTTT. Its translation: CASSHTPPEDTQYF.

This clone appeared once. The rearrangement uses TRBV5-1 and TRBJ1-2, with D possibly TRBD1 on 6 matching bases. This CDR3 contains 17 residues. Trimming removed 0 bases at V and 6 bases at J, with 21 bases between. The germline V gene encodes CDR1 SGHRS and CDR2 YFSETQ. The CDR3 protein is CASSLGGQRAPMNGYTF. The CDR3 DNA reads as TGCGCCAGCAGCTTGGGTGGACAGAGGGCCCCTATGAATGGCTACACCTTC.

The V and J genes are TRBV5-1 and TRBJ2-3, with 7 bases matching TRBD2. Germline loops: CDR1 SGHRS, CDR2 YFSETQ. J gave up 0 bases and V 4 bases, and 8 bases lay outside the gene matches. The CDR3 is 16 residues long. The CDR3 loop is CASSMERGASTDTQYF. CDR3 nucleotides: TGCGCCAGCAGCATGGAGCGGGGAGCTAGCACAGATACGCAGTATTTT.

V is TRBV4-2 and J is TRBJ2-7; 8 bases agree with TRBD2. Trimming took 0 bases from V and 3 from J; bases not matched to a gene: 4. The CDR3 has 15 residues. Germline assignment: CDR1 LGHNA and CDR2 YNFKEQ. CDR3 residues: CASSQDRAGDYEQYF. Here the CDR3 DNA reads TGTGCCAGCAGCCAAGATAGAGCGGGGGACTACGAGCAGTACTTC.

The V call is TRBV6-1, the J call TRBJ1-5; TRBD1 agrees at 9 bases. Germline V CDR1 and CDR2: MNHNS, SASEGT. V gave up 4 bases and J gave up 6 bases; unmatched junction bases: 4. The CDR3 totals 14 residues. The CDR3 bases are TGTGCCAGCAGTGGCCGGGACAGGGTTCAGCCCCAGCATTTT. Its translation: CASSGRDRVQPQHF.

V usage is TRBV7-2 and J usage is TRBJ1-1, with TRBD1 matching over 7 bases. The CDR3 totals 17 residues. Germline-derived CDR1 and CDR2 are SGHTA and FQGNSA. Trimming took 5 bases from V and 5 from J; bases not matched to a gene: 17. The CDR3 DNA follows: TGTGCCAGCAGCCCCCGGGGAATTACCCCAGGGGGGACTGAAGCTTTCTTT. It encodes CASSPRGITPGGTEAFF.

This clone is a singleton in its sample. The rearrangement links TRBV4-1 to TRBJ1-2; 7 nucleotides agree with TRBD1. CDR1 MGHRA and CDR2 YSYEKL come from the germline V gene. The V gene end was trimmed by 1 base and the J gene end by 3 bases; junction bases not matched to a gene: 8. CDR3 length: 16 residues. The CDR3 DNA reads as TGCGCCAGCAGCCAAGGGTCTAGGACAGGAGACTATGGCTACACCTTC. It yields the protein CASSQGSRTGDYGYTF.

The chain carries TRBV11-2 and TRBJ1-6, with 8 bases matching TRBD1. Trimming took 5 bases from V and 4 from J; bases not matched to a gene: 13. CDR1 SGHAT and CDR2 FQNNGV come from the germline V gene. There are 18 residues in the CDR3. The DNA of the CDR3 is TGTGCCAGCAGCACCCCGGACAGGGCGGCCTTTTATAATTCACCCCTCCACTTT. It specifies CASSTPDRAAFYNSPLHF. Full variable domain (remainder filled in from reference TRBV11-2 and TRBJ1-6): EAGVAQSPRYKIIEKRQSVAFWCNPISGHATLYWYQQILGQGPKLLIQFQNNGVVDDSQLPKDRFSAERLKGVDSTLKIQPAKLEDSAVYLCASSTPDRAAFYNSPLHFGNGTRLTVT.

This chain links TRBV7-8 with TRBJ1-2; D is perhaps TRBD1 (5 bases). Trimming shortened V by 0 bases and J by 2 bases, and 13 bases separated the two germline ends. The CDR3 contains 16 residues. The germline V gene has CDR1 SGHVS and CDR2 FQNEAQ. The CDR3 reads CASSLARGPGNYGYTF. For the CDR3, the DNA is TGTGCCAGCAGCTTAGCGCGCGGACCAGGGAACTATGGCTACACCTTC.

The chain is built from TRBV19 and TRBJ1-1; D perhaps matches TRBD1 (6 bases). The CDR3 contains 14 residues. CDR1 and CDR2 (germline): LNHDA, SQIVND (reference sequence). The CDR3 sequence is CAVNGGAQGTEAFF. The CDR3 bases are TGTGCAGTCAACGGGGGGGCGCAGGGTACTGAAGCTTTCTTT.

The gene calls are TRBV4-3 and TRBJ1-2, with D possibly matching TRBD1 (6 bases). V was clipped by 5 bases and J by 0 bases, with 16 bases between them. This CDR3 has 16 residues. Looked up from germline, CDR1 is LGHNA and CDR2 is YSLEER. CDR3 nucleotide sequence: TGCGCCAGCAGCGTCAGATCAACAGGGACTAACTATGGCTACACCTTC. Translating it yields CASSVRSTGTNYGYTF.

The rearrangement uses TRBV6-1 and TRBJ1-5; D gene unclear. CDR3 length: 16 amino acids. The V end lost 1 base, the J end lost 2 bases, and 12 bases lay between the germline ends. Germline V gene sequence: CDR1 MNHNS, CDR2 SASEGT. CDR3 loop: CASSEGPEIGNQPQHF. Written as DNA, the CDR3 is TGTGCCAGCAGTGAAGGTCCGGAGATCGGCAATCAGCCCCAGCATTTT.

For the CDR3, the DNA is TGTGCCAGCAGCATTGAAGAGGGTGGGACTGAAGCTTTCTTT. Protein: CASSIEEGGTEAFF. The chain employs TRBV5-5 and TRBJ1-1; no clear D gene. The germline CDR1 and CDR2 sequences are SGHKS and YYEKEE (reference sequence). V shed 4 bases and J shed 5 bases, with 15 bases lying between them. The CDR3 length is 14 residues.

The chain couples TRBV9 to TRBJ2-7; TRBD1 aligns across 9 bases. This CDR3 contains 14 residues. Germline CDR1 and CDR2: SGDLS and YYNGEE. V shed 3 bases and J 3 bases; nucleotides not matched to a gene: 4. CDR3 sequence: CASSARGQGYEQYF. The DNA of the CDR3 is TGTGCCAGCAGCGCTCGGGGACAGGGCTACGAGCAGTACTTC.

The J gene is TRBJ1-2, the V gene TRBV4-1; D gene ambiguous. The CDR3 length is 14 residues. The V gene's germline CDR1 is MGHRA and CDR2 YSYEKL. With 3 bases removed from V and 3 bases from J, the gap between germline ends came to 11 bases. CDR3 sequence reads: CASSQSPEDYGYTF. The CDR3 bases are TGCGCCAGCAGCCAGAGTCCCGAGGACTATGGCTACACCTTC.

The chain combines TRBV15 with TRBJ1-1; D is unclear. The CDR3 has 16 amino acids. The V end lost 3 bases, the J end lost 0 bases, and 14 bases lay between the germline ends. CDR1 and CDR2 from the germline V gene are LNHNV and YYDKDF (reference sequence). CDR3 sequence reads: CATSSIRVAVNTEAFF. DNA of the CDR3: TGTGCCACCAGCAGTATCCGGGTCGCGGTGAACACTGAAGCTTTCTTT.

DNA of the CDR3: TGTGCCAGCAGCGGCCCGGAGGACAGGGGGCAAAACTACGAGCAGTACTTC. It codes for CASSGPEDRGQNYEQYF. J is TRBJ2-7 and V is TRBV9; 11 bases fit TRBD1. The CDR3 sequence is 17 residues long. V was clipped by 3 bases and J by 3 bases; unmatched bases: 11. Per germline, CDR1 SGDLS and CDR2 YYNGEE.